Given below is one T cell receptor beta chain in context. Primers: 60 Vbeta forward and 13 Jbeta reverse. Using immunoSEQ multiplex PCR, the repertoire was profiled, and TCRdb retains in-frame clones only, with some absent. The profile shows about 97,000 clones, 63% of them singletons. This sample was included in a study of cytomegalovirus exposure and HLA in healthy donors. Trimming cost V 4 bases and J 5 bases; bases outside gene matches: 16. This CDR3 is 18 amino acids long. Germline V CDR1 and CDR2: LGHNA, YNFKEQ. The TCR originated in a human donor in good health. The V and J genes are TRBV4-2 and TRBJ2-1; 8 bases are a match to TRBD1. The source material was PBMCs. CDR3 loop: CASSPRGTGSWSDNEQFF. CDR3 DNA: TGTGCCAGCAGCCCGCGAGGGACAGGCTCCTGGTCGGACAATGAGCAGTTCTTC.